A selection of T cell receptor beta chains follows, all from one sample in a study of siplizumab effects on memory and regulatory T cells. For these TCRs, the target antigens are not known. Sequenced by immunoSEQ multiplex PCR; TCRdb stores in-frame clones only, minus some. The table lists around 600 clones, roughly 60% of them singletons, with less than 15% in the top ten. Sample: CFSE-low (dividing) CD4+ T cells sorted from an allogeneic mixed lymphocyte reaction. The receptors shown here come from a human donor in good health; the cells came from an allogeneic mixed lymphocyte reaction. The CDR3 runs from the conserved cysteine through the conserved F or W. D genes are given only for firm matches. Clone size, where shown, is once, few, many, or a class for clones that have expanded.

TRBV6-4,TRBJ2-1,few,.,CASSTQGGGEQFF,TGTGCCAGCAGTACTCAAGGAGGCGGTGAGCAGTTCTTC
TRBV19,TRBJ2-7,.,.,CASSISNSYSYEQYF,TGTGCCAGTAGTATAAGTAACTCTTACTCCTACGAGCAGTACTTC
TRBV14,TRBJ2-7,.,TRBD2,CASSQEGGRAREQYF,TGTGCCAGCAGCCAAGAGGGCGGGAGGGCCAGAGAGCAGTACTTC
TRBV4-2,TRBJ1-4,.,.,CASSPHARRSEKLFF,TGTGCCAGCAGCCCCCACGCCCGGAGAAGCGAAAAACTGTTTTTT
TRBV5-1,TRBJ2-2,.,.,CASSSGASTGELFF,TGCGCCAGCAGCTCCGGCGCGAGCACCGGGGAGCTGTTTTTT
TRBV23-1,TRBJ2-2,.,.,CASSQSGELFF,TGCGCCAGCAGTCAATCCGGGGAGCTGTTTTTT
TRBV5-4,TRBJ2-7,.,.,CASSFPLGGGLFEQYF,TGTGCCAGCAGCTTCCCCCTCGGGGGAGGCCTTTTCGAGCAGTACTTC
TRBV5-1,TRBJ2-1,.,.,CASAGIEQFF,TGCGCCAGCGCCGGGATTGAGCAGTTCTTC
TRBV11-2,TRBJ2-1,.,.,CASSRVGGALNEQFF,TGTGCCAGCAGCCGGGTTGGGGGGGCCCTAAATGAGCAGTTCTTC
TRBV5-6,TRBJ1-6,few,TRBD1,CASSFDRGRSSPLHF,TGTGCCAGCAGCTTTGACAGGGGGCGAAGTTCACCCCTCCACTTT
TRBV25-1,TRBJ2-7,.,.,CASSELRGSSYEQYF,TGTGCCAGCAGTGAATTGCGCGGCTCTTCCTACGAGCAGTACTTC
TRBV7-9,TRBJ2-7,few,TRBD2,CASSFSGIYEQYF,TGTGCCAGCAGCTTTAGCGGGATCTACGAGCAGTACTTC
TRBV5-4,TRBJ1-2,few,.,CASSRQVNYGYTF,TGTGCCAGCAGCCGACAAGTTAACTATGGCTACACCTTC
TRBV5-4,TRBJ1-1,few,TRBD1,CASSLGGREGGPEAFF,TGTGCCAGCAGCTTGGGTGGGAGAGAAGGGGGCCCTGAAGCTTTCTTT
TRBV6-5,TRBJ2-1,.,.,CASSYLAPIRNEQFF,TGTGCCAGCAGTTACTTAGCGCCTATCAGGAATGAGCAGTTCTTC
TRBV30,TRBJ2-3,.,TRBD2,CAWRGGLAGFTDTQYF,TGTGCCTGGAGGGGCGGACTAGCGGGATTCACAGATACGCAGTATTTT
TRBV2,TRBJ2-7,.,.,CASSEIEWGEQYF,TGTGCCAGCAGTGAGATTGAGTGGGGCGAGCAGTACTTC
TRBV6-5,TRBJ1-1,.,TRBD1,CASSYLTGRYTEAFF,TGTGCCAGCAGTTACCTGACAGGGCGGTACACTGAAGCTTTCTTT
TRBV29-1,TRBJ1-4,.,.,CSVEDETAPGAGNEKLFF,TGCAGCGTTGAAGATGAGACAGCCCCCGGAGCGGGTAATGAAAAACTGTTTTTT
TRBV28,TRBJ2-3,.,.,CATLSDNSDTQYF,TGTGCCACCCTTAGCGACAACTCAGATACGCAGTATTTT
TRBV5-4,TRBJ1-5,few,.,CASSLDRGQPQHF,TGTGCCAGCAGCTTGGATAGAGGGCAGCCCCAGCATTTT
TRBV11-1,TRBJ1-1,once,.,CASSLGTVNTEAFF,TGTGCCAGCAGCTTAGGGACGGTGAACACTGAAGCTTTCTTT
TRBV5-6,TRBJ2-7,.,.,CASSLRGDRYEQYF,TGTGCCAGCAGCTTGAGGGGGGATAGGTACGAGCAGTACTTC
TRBV11-2,TRBJ2-7,.,TRBD2,CASSLTGTSGYEQYF,TGTGCCAGCAGCTTAACCGGGACTAGCGGATACGAGCAGTACTTC
TRBV6-6,TRBJ2-5,few,.,CASGSTGRETQYF,TGTGCCAGTGGGAGTACAGGGCGAGAGACCCAGTACTTC
TRBV20-1,TRBJ2-7,.,.,CSATSREQYF,TGCAGTGCTACTAGCCGCGAGCAGTACTTC
TRBV5-6,TRBJ2-7,few,TRBD1,CASSYTDRGVGYF,TGTGCCAGCAGCTACACCGACAGGGGGGTTGGGTACTTC
TRBV29-1,TRBJ2-6,.,TRBD1,CSVNEQKTGSSGANVLTF,TGCAGCGTTAACGAACAAAAGACAGGGAGCTCTGGGGCCAACGTCCTGACTTTC
TRBV29-1,TRBJ2-7,.,TRBD2,CSVEGLAGGWQGYEQYF,TGCAGCGTTGAAGGGCTAGCGGGAGGTTGGCAAGGCTACGAGCAGTACTTC
TRBV6-6,TRBJ1-5,.,TRBD1,CASTLDRGGQPQHF,TGTGCCAGCACCTTGGACAGGGGAGGACAGCCCCAGCATTTT
TRBV5-1,TRBJ2-7,large,.,CASSLSSTESYEQYF,TGCGCCAGCAGCTTAAGTTCGACAGAATCCTACGAGCAGTACTTC
TRBV29-1,TRBJ1-1,few,.,CSVPSAATANTEAFF,TGCAGCGTTCCAAGCGCTGCGACTGCGAACACTGAAGCTTTCTTT
TRBV7-9,TRBJ1-1,.,.,CASSYGGQTEAFF,TGTGCCAGCAGCTACGGGGGGCAAACTGAAGCTTTCTTT
TRBV7-3,TRBJ2-1,.,.,CASSFPRGDNEQFF,TGTGCCAGCAGCTTCCCGAGAGGGGACAATGAGCAGTTCTTC
TRBV28,TRBJ2-7,.,TRBD2,CASSPIIAGVVTYEQYF,TGTGCCAGCAGTCCAATCATAGCGGGAGTGGTAACCTACGAGCAGTACTTC
TRBV7-2,TRBJ1-1,.,.,CASSLTGLTEAFF,TGTGCCAGCAGCTTAACGGGCCTCACTGAAGCTTTCTTT
TRBV18,TRBJ2-3,.,TRBD1,CASSHDRGRGDTQYF,TGTGCCAGCTCACACGACAGGGGCCGTGGGGATACGCAGTATTTT
TRBV7-3,TRBJ2-1,.,.,CASTLNPVGLTDYNEQFF,TGTGCCAGCACTTTAAACCCCGTTGGCTTAACAGATTACAATGAGCAGTTCTTC
TRBV7-2,TRBJ2-4,few,.,CASSLVGVGVAKNIQYF,TGTGCCAGCAGCTTAGTGGGGGTGGGTGTAGCCAAAAACATTCAGTACTTC
TRBV18,TRBJ2-1,.,.,CASSPLDQSSEQFF,TGTGCCAGCTCACCTCTTGACCAGAGCTCCGAGCAGTTCTTC
TRBV27,TRBJ1-2,.,.,CASSSSRGNYGYTF,TGTGCCAGCAGTTCCTCCAGGGGAAACTATGGCTACACCTTC
TRBV7-2,TRBJ2-3,.,TRBD2,CASSPGLADTQYF,TGTGCCAGCAGCCCGGGACTAGCAGATACGCAGTATTTT
TRBV28,TRBJ1-4,.,TRBD1,CASSLWEGQGNEKLFF,TGTGCCAGCAGTTTATGGGAGGGACAGGGAAACGAAAAACTGTTTTTT
TRBV21-1,TRBJ1-1,.,.,CASTVGHGAFF,.
TRBV10-1,TRBJ2-3,few,.,CASNMGTSTDTQYF,TGCGCCAGCAATATGGGAACTAGCACAGATACGCAGTATTTT
TRBV28,TRBJ2-7,.,.,CASSFHNTYEQYF,TGTGCCAGCAGTTTCCACAATACCTACGAGCAGTACTTC
TRBV7-9,TRBJ2-5,.,TRBD2,CASSLTSGRETQYF,TGTGCCAGCAGCTTGACTAGCGGGAGAGAGACCCAGTACTTC
TRBV18,TRBJ2-3,.,.,CASSPPVRDTQYF,TGTGCCAGCTCACCACCGGTACGAGATACGCAGTATTTT
TRBV11-3,TRBJ2-1,.,TRBD2,CASSARDYHNEQFF,TGTGCCAGCAGCGCCCGGGACTACCACAATGAGCAGTTCTTC
TRBV5-1,TRBJ1-4,.,TRBD1,CASSPSGGERKLFF,TGCGCCAGCAGTCCCTCAGGGGGAGAAAGAAAACTGTTTTTT
TRBV5-5,TRBJ1-2,few,.,CASSLFLDGYTF,TGTGCCAGCAGCTTGTTTCTAGATGGCTACACCTTC
TRBV6-5,TRBJ1-2,.,.,CASRPRGNYGYTF,TGTGCCAGCAGACCCAGGGGTAACTATGGCTACACCTTC
TRBV6-6,TRBJ1-1,.,.,CASSFGTLNTEAFF,TGTGCCAGCAGTTTCGGGACATTGAACACTGAAGCTTTCTTT
TRBV5-1,TRBJ1-4,.,.,CASSLYSATNEKLFF,TGCGCCAGCAGCTTGTATTCAGCAACTAATGAAAAACTGTTTTTT
TRBV7-9,TRBJ2-7,few,TRBD1,CASSRQGLYEQYF,TGTGCCAGCAGCCGACAGGGGCTTTACGAGCAGTACTTC